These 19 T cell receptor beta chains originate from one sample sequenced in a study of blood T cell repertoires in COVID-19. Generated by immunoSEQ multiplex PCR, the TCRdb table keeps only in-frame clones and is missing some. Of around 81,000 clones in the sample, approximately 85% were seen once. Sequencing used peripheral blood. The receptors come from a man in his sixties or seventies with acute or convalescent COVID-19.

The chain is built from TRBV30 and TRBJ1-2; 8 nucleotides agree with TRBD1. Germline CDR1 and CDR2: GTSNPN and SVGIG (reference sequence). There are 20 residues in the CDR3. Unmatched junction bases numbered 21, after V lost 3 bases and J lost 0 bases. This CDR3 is CAWRSSPAARGQGTNYGYTF. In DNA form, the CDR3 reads TGTGCCTGGAGGTCCAGTCCGGCTGCGAGAGGACAGGGAACTAACTATGGCTACACCTTC.

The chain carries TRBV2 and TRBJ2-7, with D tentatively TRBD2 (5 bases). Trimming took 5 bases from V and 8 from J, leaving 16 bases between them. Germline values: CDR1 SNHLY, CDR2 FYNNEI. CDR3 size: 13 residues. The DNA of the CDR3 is TGTGCCAGCAGTTCCGGACTGGGTGACAAGCAGTACTTC. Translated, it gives CASSSGLGDKQYF.

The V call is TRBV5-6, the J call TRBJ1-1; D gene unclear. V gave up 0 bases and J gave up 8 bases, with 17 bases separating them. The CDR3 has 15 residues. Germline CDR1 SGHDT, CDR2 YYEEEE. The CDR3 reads CASSLGQRAAPEAFF. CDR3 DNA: TGTGCCAGCAGCTTGGGCCAGAGGGCGGCCCCCGAAGCTTTCTTT.

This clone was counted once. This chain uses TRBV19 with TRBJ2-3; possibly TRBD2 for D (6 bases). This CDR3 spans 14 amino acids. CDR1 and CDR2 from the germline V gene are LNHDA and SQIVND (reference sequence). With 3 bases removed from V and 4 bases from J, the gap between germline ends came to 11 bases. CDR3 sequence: CASSIMRGADTQYF. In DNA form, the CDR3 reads TGTGCCAGTAGTATTATGCGGGGAGCAGATACGCAGTATTTT.

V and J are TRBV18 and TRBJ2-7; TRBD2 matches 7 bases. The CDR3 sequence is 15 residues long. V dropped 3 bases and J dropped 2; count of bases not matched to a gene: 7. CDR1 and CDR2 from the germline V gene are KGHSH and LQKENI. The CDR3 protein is CASSPSGGVAYEQYF. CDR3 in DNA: TGTGCCAGCTCACCTAGTGGGGGGGTTGCCTACGAGCAGTACTTC.

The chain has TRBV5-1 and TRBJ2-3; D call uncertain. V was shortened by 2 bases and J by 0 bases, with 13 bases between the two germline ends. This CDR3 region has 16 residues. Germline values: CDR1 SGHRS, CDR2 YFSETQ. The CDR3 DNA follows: TGCGCCAGCAGCTTTGGGCACTCCGTTAGCACAGATACGCAGTATTTT. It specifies CASSFGHSVSTDTQYF.

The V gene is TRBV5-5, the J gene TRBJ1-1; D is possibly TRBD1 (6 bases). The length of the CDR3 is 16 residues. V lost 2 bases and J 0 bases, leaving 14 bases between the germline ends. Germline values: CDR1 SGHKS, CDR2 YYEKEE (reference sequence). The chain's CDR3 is CASSFSGPGVNTEAFF. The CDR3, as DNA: TGTGCCAGCAGCTTTTCCGGTCCAGGGGTGAACACTGAAGCTTTCTTT.

CDR3 sequence: CASSETGRVKADTQYF. For the CDR3, the DNA is TGTGCCAGCAGCGAAACAGGGAGAGTGAAGGCAGATACGCAGTATTTT. The chain uses TRBV5-6 and TRBJ2-3, with D tentatively TRBD1 (6 bases). CDR3 length: 16 amino acids. CDR1 and CDR2 (germline): SGHDT, YYEEEE. V dropped 4 bases and J dropped 4 bases, with 19 bases sitting between them.

Here the CDR3 reads CASSPGEHGYTF. In DNA, the CDR3 is TGTGCCAGCAGTCCGGGAGAACATGGCTACACCTTC. The chain carries TRBV7-9 and TRBJ1-2; D unclear. This CDR3 has 12 amino acids. Germline lookup yields CDR1 SEHNR and CDR2 FQNEAQ (reference sequence). V was cut by 6 bases and J by 6 bases, with 11 bases left in between. Looking up the rest from reference TRBV7-9 and TRBJ1-2 gives the full variable domain: DTGVSQNPRHKITKRGQNVTFRCDPISEHNRLYWYRQTLGQGPEFLTYFQNEAQLEKSRLLSDRFSAERPKGSFSTLEIQRTEQGDSAMYLCASSPGEHGYTFGSGTRLTVV.

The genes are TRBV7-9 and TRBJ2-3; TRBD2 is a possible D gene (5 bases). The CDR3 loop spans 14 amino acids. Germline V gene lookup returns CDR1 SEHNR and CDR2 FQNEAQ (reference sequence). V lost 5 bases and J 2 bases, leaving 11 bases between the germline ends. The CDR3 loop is CASSPRRDTDTQYF. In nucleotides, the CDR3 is TGTGCCAGCAGCCCACGCCGGGACACAGATACGCAGTATTTT.

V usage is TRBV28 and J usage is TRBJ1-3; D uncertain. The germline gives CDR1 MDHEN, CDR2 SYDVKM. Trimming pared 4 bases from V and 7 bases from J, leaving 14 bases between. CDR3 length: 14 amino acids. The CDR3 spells CASSSLSRGNTIYF. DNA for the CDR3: TGTGCCAGCAGTTCTCTCTCGCGCGGTAACACCATATATTTT.

CDR3 residues: CASTESTPWEPQHF. The CDR3 DNA reads as TGTGCCAGCACCGAATCGACACCCTGGGAGCCCCAGCATTTT. The chain recombines TRBV28 with TRBJ1-5; D remains ambiguous. Trimming took 7 bases from V and 8 from J, leaving 18 bases between them. Germline CDR1 MDHEN, CDR2 SYDVKM. This CDR3 region has 14 residues.

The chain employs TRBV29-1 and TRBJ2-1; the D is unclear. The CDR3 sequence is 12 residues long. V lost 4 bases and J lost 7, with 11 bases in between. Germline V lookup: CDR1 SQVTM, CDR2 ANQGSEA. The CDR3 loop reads CSVGSYLNEQFF. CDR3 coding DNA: TGCAGCGTTGGCTCCTACCTAAATGAGCAGTTCTTC.

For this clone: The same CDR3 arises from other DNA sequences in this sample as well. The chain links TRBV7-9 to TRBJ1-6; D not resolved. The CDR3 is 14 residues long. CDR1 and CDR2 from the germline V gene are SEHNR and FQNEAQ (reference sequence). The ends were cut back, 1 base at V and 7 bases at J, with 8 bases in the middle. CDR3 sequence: CASSLEGDNSPLHF. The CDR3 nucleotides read TGTGCCAGCAGCTTAGAGGGAGACAATTCACCCCTCCACTTT.

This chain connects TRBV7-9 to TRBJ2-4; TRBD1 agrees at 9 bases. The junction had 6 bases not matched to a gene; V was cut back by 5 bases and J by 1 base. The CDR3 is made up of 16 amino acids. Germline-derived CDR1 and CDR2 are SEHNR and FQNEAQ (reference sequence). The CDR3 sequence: CASSGRTGVAKNIQYF. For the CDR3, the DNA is TGTGCCAGCAGCGGCCGGACAGGGGTCGCCAAAAACATTCAGTACTTC.

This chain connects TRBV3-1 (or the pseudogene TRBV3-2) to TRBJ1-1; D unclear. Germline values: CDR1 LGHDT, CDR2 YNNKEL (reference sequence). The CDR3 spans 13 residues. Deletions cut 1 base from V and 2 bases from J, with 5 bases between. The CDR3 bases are TGTGCCAGCAGCCAAGGGAGAAACACTGAAGCTTTCTTT. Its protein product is CASSQGRNTEAFF.

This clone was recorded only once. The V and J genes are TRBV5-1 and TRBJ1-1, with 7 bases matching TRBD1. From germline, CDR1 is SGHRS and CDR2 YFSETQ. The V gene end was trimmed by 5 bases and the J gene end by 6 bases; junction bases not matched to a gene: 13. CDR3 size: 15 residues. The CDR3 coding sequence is TGCGCCAGCAGTTCCGACAGGGTTCGTTTAGCTGAAGCTTTCTTT. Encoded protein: CASSSDRVRLAEAFF. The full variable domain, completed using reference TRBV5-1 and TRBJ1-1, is KAGVTQTPRYLIKTRGQQVTLSCSPISGHRSVSWYQQTPGQGLQFLFEYFSETQRNKGNFPGRFSGRQFSNSRSEMNVSTLELGDSALYLCASSSDRVRLAEAFFGQGTRLTVV.

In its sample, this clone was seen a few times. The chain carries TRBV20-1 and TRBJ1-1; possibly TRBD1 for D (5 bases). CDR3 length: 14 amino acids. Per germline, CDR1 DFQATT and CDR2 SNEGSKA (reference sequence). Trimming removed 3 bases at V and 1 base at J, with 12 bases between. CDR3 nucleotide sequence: TGCAGTGCTAGTTGGCAGGGCGGGAACACTGAAGCTTTCTTT. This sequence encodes CSASWQGGNTEAFF.

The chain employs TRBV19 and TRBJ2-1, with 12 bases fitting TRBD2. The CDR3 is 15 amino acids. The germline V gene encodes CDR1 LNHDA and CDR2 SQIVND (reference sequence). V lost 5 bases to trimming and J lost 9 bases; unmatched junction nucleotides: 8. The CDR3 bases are TGTGCCAGTAGTCTAGCGGGGGGGGTACAGGGTGAGCAGTTCTTC. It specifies CASSLAGGVQGEQFF.